The 24 T cell receptor beta chains presented below share a single source sample, sequenced in a study of Graves' ophthalmopathy and Graves' hyperthyroidism. The sequenced template was RNA, covering the TCR beta CDR3 region. First-round RT-PCR used HTBI primers; second-round multiplex PCR followed. One entry per CDR3 protein, called by TCRdb with MiXCR from the multiplex PCR reads. The top ten clones hold roughly 10% of a sample with approximately 500,000 distinct CDR3 sequences, approximately 15% of them seen once. The sample taken for sequencing was blood. These receptors all come from a young woman with Graves' ophthalmopathy.

This clonotype has more than one count but fewer than ten. The rearrangement links TRBV5-1 to TRBJ1-1; no reliable D call. V was trimmed by 4 bases and J by 4 bases, leaving 11 bases between them. The CDR3 is made up of 13 amino acids. CDR1 SGHRS and CDR2 YFSETQ come from the germline V gene. CDR3 bases: TGCGCCAGCAGCACGGAGCGGGTCACTGAAGCTTTCTTT. This sequence encodes CASSTERVTEAFF.

This clonotype was seen many times. The chain carries TRBV28 and TRBJ2-5; 10 bases align to TRBD1. The CDR3 is made up of 16 amino acids. CDR1 is MDHEN and CDR2 is SYDVKM in the germline V gene. Trimming removed 6 bases from V and 2 bases from J; junction bases left unmatched: 9. The CDR3 DNA follows: TGTGCCAGCAGATACTCTCCGGGACAGGGGCAAGAGACCCAGTACTTC. Translation: CASRYSPGQGQETQYF.

About this clonotype: The junction does not match germline at one end; this may be a read error. This chain links TRBV6-5 with TRBJ2-5, with D possibly TRBD2 on 6 matching bases. Germline CDR1 and CDR2: MNHEY and SVGAGI. This CDR3 comprises 14 residues. CDR3 coding DNA: TGTGCCAGCGTTTACCCGGGACTCCAAGATACCCAGTACTTC. Encoded protein: CASVYPGLQDTQYF.

In its sample, this clonotype was seen many times. V usage is TRBV19 and J usage is TRBJ1-2, with 9 nucleotides matching TRBD1. With 2 bases clipped from V and 3 bases from J, the junction kept 4 bases outside the gene matches. This CDR3 is 15 amino acids long. Per the germline V gene, CDR1 is LNHDA and CDR2 is SQIVND (reference sequence). The CDR3 region has the DNA TGTGCCAGTAGTATATCTGGACAGGGGCACTATGGCTACACCTTC. Protein sequence: CASSISGQGHYGYTF.

The table lists this clonotype with many counts. The chain has TRBV27 and TRBJ1-5; a weak D match, TRBD1 (5 bases). Germline lookup yields CDR1 MNHEY and CDR2 SMNVEV (reference sequence). V shed 3 bases and J shed 10 bases, with 19 bases lying between them. The CDR3 runs 15 residues. The CDR3, as DNA: TGTGCCAGCAGTTTTGGAGGGGTTCCCTTGGGTCCCCAGCATTTT. This encodes CASSFGGVPLGPQHF.

This clonotype was recorded many times. The chain uses TRBV7-8 and TRBJ2-5, with D possibly matching TRBD2 (5 bases). Trimming removed 5 bases from V and 7 bases from J, with 14 bases in between. From germline, CDR1 is SGHVS and CDR2 FQNEAQ. The CDR3 consists of 13 residues. The CDR3 DNA is TGTGCCAGCAGCGTAGGGCCGGGGAGGACCCAGTACTTC. Amino acids: CASSVGPGRTQYF.

This clonotype came up many times. The chain links TRBV20-1 to TRBJ2-7; D is undetermined. V was trimmed by 3 bases and J by 2 bases, leaving 11 bases between them. CDR3 size: 13 residues. Germline lookup yields CDR1 DFQATT and CDR2 SNEGSKA (reference sequence). Here the CDR3 reads CSARDPDPYEQYF. The CDR3 DNA sequence: TGCAGTGCTAGGGACCCTGATCCCTACGAGCAGTACTTC.

As for this clonotype: This clone may be a read error of a much larger clone one base away. The V and J genes are TRBV6-1 and TRBJ2-5, with 9 bases aligning to TRBD1. The CDR3 consists of 15 residues. V trimming: 3 bases; J trimming: 4 bases; junction bases outside the gene matches: 6. The V gene's germline CDR1 is MNHNS and CDR2 SASEGT. The CDR3: CASSDGTGILETQYF. CDR3 DNA: TGTGCCAGCAGTGACGGGACAGGGATTTTAGAGACCCAGTACTTC.

This clonotype appeared many times. V usage is TRBV6-1 and J usage is TRBJ1-1; D is perhaps TRBD1 (5 bases). This CDR3 contains 17 residues. V shed 1 base and J shed 4 bases, with 19 bases lying between them. Germline lookup yields CDR1 MNHNS and CDR2 SASEGT. CDR3 sequence (DNA): TGTGCCAGCAGTGAAGGTGGAGAGGGGACCGAAGGCACTGAAGCTTTCTTT. The encoded protein is CASSEGGEGTEGTEAFF.

Ten or more counts support this clonotype. The V call is TRBV12-3 or TRBV12-4, the J call TRBJ1-1; 7 positions match TRBD1. The CDR3 is made up of 14 amino acids. Losses at the gene ends were 2 bases for V and 4 bases for J; bases not matched to a gene: 4. CDR3 nucleotide sequence: TGTGCCAGCAGTTTAAACAGGGGTGGCACTGAAGCTTTCTTT. Protein product: CASSLNRGGTEAFF.

This clonotype showed up many times. The chain links TRBV2 to TRBJ2-2; no clear D. Trimming took 0 bases from V and 6 from J, leaving 11 bases between them. Germline CDR1 and CDR2: SNHLY and FYNNEI. The length of the CDR3 is 15 residues. The CDR3 region has the DNA TGTGCCAGCAGTGAAGCGCTAGGGTCTTCCGGGGAGCTGTTTTTT. Its protein product is CASSEALGSSGELFF.

The chain recombines TRBV9 with TRBJ2-2, with D unclear. The V gene lost 0 bases and the J gene lost 7 bases, with 10 bases spanning the gap. CDR1 SGDLS and CDR2 YYNGEE come from the germline V gene. CDR3 length equals 14 residues. DNA for the CDR3: TGTGCCAGCAGCGTAGGAGGAACCGGCGGGGAGCTGTTTTTT. Translation gives CASSVGGTGGELFF.

This clonotype was observed many times. DNA for the CDR3: TGCAGTCCCAGGGTTCCCGAGACCCAGTACTTC. Protein product: CSPRVPETQYF. The chain couples TRBV20-1 to TRBJ2-5; D perhaps matches TRBD1 (5 bases). The germline CDR1 and CDR2 sequences are DFQATT and SNEGSKA (reference sequence). Trimming took 8 bases from V and 5 from J, leaving 12 bases between them. The CDR3 loop spans 11 amino acids.

This clonotype has ten or more counts. The chain has TRBV6-5 and TRBJ2-7, with 9 bases matching TRBD1. This CDR3 has 14 residues. V shed 4 bases, J shed 6 bases, and the junction held 7 bases outside the gene matches. Germline CDR1 is MNHEY and CDR2 is SVGAGI. The CDR3 sequence is CASSSAGTGTEQYF. CDR3 in DNA: TGTGCCAGCAGTTCCGCCGGGACAGGGACCGAGCAGTACTTC.

This clonotype has ten or more counts. The V and J genes are TRBV15 and TRBJ2-5, with 9 bases lining up with TRBD1. The germline CDR1 and CDR2 sequences are LNHNV and YYDKDF (reference sequence). The CDR3 is made up of 17 amino acids. V shed 0 bases and J 4 bases; nucleotides not matched to a gene: 9. CDR3 sequence: CATSRDLRDRATETQYF. The CDR3 coding sequence is TGTGCCACCAGCAGAGATCTAAGGGACAGGGCGACAGAGACCCAGTACTTC.

This clonotype has ten or more counts. The CDR3 DNA reads as TGTGCCAGCAGTGGGTGGAGACAGCTACGTGAGCAGTACTTC. Translating gives CASSGWRQLREQYF. The genes are TRBV6-1 and TRBJ2-7, with D perhaps matching TRBD1 (5 bases). CDR3 length equals 14 residues. Germline CDR1 reads MNHNS; CDR2 reads SASEGT. V shed 4 bases and J shed 7 bases, with 17 bases lying between them.

This clonotype was seen many times. A read error may produce the germline difference seen at one junction end. The chain employs TRBV7-2 and TRBJ1-1; D is ambiguous. The CDR3 consists of 13 residues. Germline CDR1 reads SGHTA; CDR2 reads FQGNSA. The CDR3 DNA sequence: TGTGCCAACAGCTTATCGTATGGGAGGGAAGCTTTCTTT. Translated, it gives CANSLSYGREAFF.

This clonotype was observed at least ten times. J is TRBJ1-5 and V is TRBV15; 8 bases are shared with TRBD1. Trimming took 2 bases from V and 7 from J; bases not matched to a gene: 4. There are 14 residues in the CDR3. The germline CDR1 and CDR2 sequences are LNHNV and YYDKDF (reference sequence). CDR3: CATSRSGGGQPQHF. CDR3 DNA: TGTGCCACCAGCAGATCAGGGGGCGGGCAGCCCCAGCATTTT.

This clonotype was detected ten times or more. The rearrangement links TRBV4-2 to TRBJ2-7; D is unclear. The germline gives CDR1 LGHNA, CDR2 YNFKEQ. The CDR3 runs to 16 residues. The V gene lost 0 bases and the J gene lost 3 bases, with 15 bases spanning the gap. CDR3: CASSQDYKVGGYEQYF. The CDR3 DNA follows: TGTGCCAGCAGCCAAGATTACAAAGTCGGTGGCTACGAGCAGTACTTC.

This clonotype was picked up many times. The chain couples TRBV6-1 to TRBJ1-2; D is perhaps TRBD1 (5 bases). Trimming took off 4 bases at V and 4 bases at J, with 7 bases between the two ends. Germline V gene sequence: CDR1 MNHNS, CDR2 SASEGT. The CDR3 extends over 12 amino acids. The CDR3, as DNA: TGTGCCAGCAGTGGAGACAGCTATGGCTACACCTTC. It translates to CASSGDSYGYTF.

This clonotype was observed a handful of times. The V gene is TRBV11-2, the J gene TRBJ2-5, with 10 bases fitting TRBD2. J was trimmed by 3 bases and V by 8 bases; bases with no gene match: 12. This CDR3 has 16 amino acids. CDR1 is SGHAT and CDR2 is FQNNGV in the germline V gene. DNA for the CDR3: TGTGCCAGCCGCCGAGCGGGACTAGCGCAAAAAGAGACCCAGTACTTC. This codes for CASRRAGLAQKETQYF.

This clonotype has at least ten counts. The CDR3 bases are TGCAGCGTTGTATCATCGAGGGGGGGGTACCAAGAGACCCAGTACTTC. Protein sequence: CSVVSSRGGYQETQYF. This chain links TRBV29-1 with TRBJ2-5; D is perhaps TRBD2 (7 bases). Trimming took off 4 bases at V and 0 bases at J, with 18 bases between the two ends. The CDR3 is 16 residues long. Germline CDR1 reads SQVTM; CDR2 reads ANQGSEA.

This clonotype came up many times. The chain combines TRBV6-1 with TRBJ2-5, with D perhaps assigned TRBD1 or TRBD2 (5 bases each). The germline gives CDR1 MNHNS, CDR2 SASEGT. V lost 2 bases and J 2 bases, leaving 9 bases between the germline ends. The CDR3 loop spans 14 amino acids. DNA of the CDR3: TGTGCCAGCAGTGAACCGGGACGGCAAGAGACCCAGTACTTC. Its protein is CASSEPGRQETQYF.

This clonotype was seen many times. The rearrangement links TRBV20-1 to TRBJ2-7; tentatively, D is TRBD1 (5 bases). Between the trimmed V and J ends, which lost 6 bases and 3 bases, there was a span of 24 bases. CDR1 and CDR2 from the germline V gene are DFQATT and SNEGSKA (reference sequence). The length of the CDR3 is 16 residues. DNA of the CDR3: TGCAGTGCAACCAGGGCCGATGCTAGATTCCTCTACGAGCAGTACTTC. Translated: CSATRADARFLYEQYF.